These 20 T cell receptor beta chains came from one sample sequenced in a study of T cell repertoires in ileal Crohn's disease. Clones were sequenced by immunoSEQ multiplex PCR, and TCRdb holds only the in-frame ones, with some missing. The sample yields 4,300 or so clones, 70% to 80% seen once. Sequenced sample: ileal tissue. All receptors derive from an adult with Crohn's disease.

The chain couples TRBV5-1 to TRBJ2-3; 7 bases are shared with TRBD2. Germline V gene lookup returns CDR1 SGHRS and CDR2 YFSETQ. This CDR3 contains 15 residues. The V gene end was trimmed by 0 bases and the J gene end by 1 base; junction bases not matched to a gene: 2. In DNA form, the CDR3 reads TGCGCCAGCAGCTTGGGGACTAGGGGCACAGATACGCAGTATTTT. Protein product: CASSLGTRGTDTQYF.

The chain employs TRBV5-4 and TRBJ2-7; tentatively, D is TRBD2 (6 bases). The CDR3 extends over 15 amino acids. Between the trimmed V and J ends, which lost 4 bases and 5 bases, there was a span of 19 bases. The germline V gene encodes CDR1 SGHNT and CDR2 YYREEE (reference sequence). DNA for the CDR3: TGTGCCAGCAGCGAGGGTGCGGGACCGGGGAACGAGCAGTACTTC. The encoded protein is CASSEGAGPGNEQYF.

Points on this clone: Other DNA sequences in the sample encode the same CDR3. V usage is TRBV7-8 and J usage is TRBJ1-6; D is unclear. Trimming cost V 5 bases and J 5 bases, with 10 bases left between them. There are 14 residues in the CDR3. CDR1 and CDR2 from the germline V gene are SGHVS and FQNEAQ. The CDR3 region has the DNA TGTGCCAGCAGCGTCCAGGTAGATAATTCACCCCTCCACTTT. It encodes CASSVQVDNSPLHF.

The V call is TRBV11-2, the J call TRBJ2-7, with 8 bases that match TRBD1. Losses at the gene ends were 2 bases for V and 7 bases for J; bases not matched to a gene: 7. This CDR3 contains 14 residues. Germline V CDR1 and CDR2: SGHAT, FQNNGV. CDR3 DNA: TGTGCCAGCAGCTTAAGTAGGACAGGGAATGAGCAGTACTTC. Its translation: CASSLSRTGNEQYF. Full variable domain (missing parts from reference TRBV11-2 and TRBJ2-7): EAGVAQSPRYKIIEKRQSVAFWCNPISGHATLYWYQQILGQGPKLLIQFQNNGVVDDSQLPKDRFSAERLKGVDSTLKIQPAKLEDSAVYLCASSLSRTGNEQYFGPGTRLTVT.

The gene calls are TRBV6-1 and TRBJ2-7; no definite D call. Trimming removed 6 bases at V and 2 bases at J, with 14 bases between. CDR1 is MNHNS, CDR2 SASEGT, per germline. CDR3 length: 14 residues. The DNA of the CDR3 is TGTGCCAGCAGCGATACGACACGAACCTACGAGCAGTACTTC. Translation: CASSDTTRTYEQYF.

The V and J genes are TRBV6-4 and TRBJ2-1; TRBD2 matches 8 bases. Per germline, CDR1 MRHNA and CDR2 SNTAGT. The CDR3 sequence is 15 residues long. V shed 3 bases, J shed 9 bases, and the junction held 10 bases outside the gene matches. The CDR3 sequence: CASSERPAGEGEQFF. The CDR3 nucleotides are TGTGCCAGCAGTGAACGGCCAGCGGGGGAGGGTGAGCAGTTCTTC.

The V and J genes are TRBV5-1 and TRBJ1-2; D unclear. V lost 1 base and J 8 bases, leaving 9 bases between the germline ends. In germline, CDR1 is SGHRS, CDR2 YFSETQ. CDR3 length: 12 residues. CDR3 sequence reads: CASSLNSEGYTF. CDR3 coding DNA: TGCGCCAGCAGCTTGAACAGTGAAGGCTACACCTTC.

The genes are TRBV7-9 and TRBJ1-5, with TRBD1 matching over 7 bases. The V and J ends lost 1 base and 10 bases, in that order; junction bases with no gene match: 10. Germline values: CDR1 SEHNR, CDR2 FQNEAQ (reference sequence). CDR3 length: 15 residues. The CDR3 region is CASSLGFGQEGPQHF. As DNA, the CDR3 is TGTGCCAGCAGCTTAGGGTTCGGACAGGAGGGACCCCAGCATTTT. Full variable domain (outside the CDR3, taken from reference TRBV7-9 and TRBJ1-5): DTGVSQNPRHKITKRGQNVTFRCDPISEHNRLYWYRQTLGQGPEFLTYFQNEAQLEKSRLLSDRFSAERPKGSFSTLEIQRTEQGDSAMYLCASSLGFGQEGPQHFGDGTRLSIL.

This chain links TRBV5-1 with TRBJ1-1; 7 nucleotides agree with TRBD1. Germline V gene sequence: CDR1 SGHRS, CDR2 YFSETQ. The junction had 15 bases not matched to a gene; V was cut back by 4 bases and J by 3 bases. CDR3 size: 17 residues. In DNA form, the CDR3 reads TGCGCCAGCAGCCCGGCTGGTCGGGACAGAGGGGACACTGAAGCTTTCTTT. Protein sequence: CASSPAGRDRGDTEAFF.

V is TRBV19 and J is TRBJ1-2, with D possibly TRBD1 on 6 matching bases. Germline V gene lookup returns CDR1 LNHDA and CDR2 SQIVND (reference sequence). Trimming shortened V by 10 bases and J by 2 bases, and 17 bases separated the two germline ends. The CDR3 totals 14 residues. CDR3 sequence reads: CAIGTGHPNYGYTF. The DNA of the CDR3 is TGTGCCATTGGAACGGGACACCCAAACTATGGCTACACCTTC.

CDR3 nucleotide sequence: TGCGCCAGCAGCTTAGGGAGCCCGAACACCGGGGAGCTGTTTTTT. This translates into CASSLGSPNTGELFF. This chain joins TRBV5-1 and TRBJ2-2, with TRBD2 as a possible D gene (5 bases). The germline V gene encodes CDR1 SGHRS and CDR2 YFSETQ. V lost 2 bases and J lost 0, with 8 bases in between. The CDR3 length is 15 residues. Combining the CDR3 with reference TRBV5-1 and TRBJ2-2 gives the whole variable domain KAGVTQTPRYLIKTRGQQVTLSCSPISGHRSVSWYQQTPGQGLQFLFEYFSETQRNKGNFPGRFSGRQFSNSRSEMNVSTLELGDSALYLCASSLGSPNTGELFFGEGSRLTVL.

A word on this clone: One end of the junction varies from germline; a read error may be responsible. This chain connects TRBV7-7 to TRBJ1-5; 11 bases agree with TRBD1. The CDR3 loop spans 16 amino acids. Germline-derived CDR1 and CDR2 are SSHAT and FNYEAQ (reference sequence). The CDR3 reads CASSSPGTGGYQPQHF. CDR3 nucleotides: TGTGCTAGCAGCTCACCCGGGACAGGGGGTTATCAGCCCCAGCATTTT.

The chain employs TRBV30 and TRBJ1-1; D gene ambiguous. Per germline, CDR1 GTSNPN and CDR2 SVGIG (reference sequence). V was pared by 0 bases and J by 4 bases, with 9 bases between. The CDR3 runs to 13 residues. CDR3 in amino acids: CAWSVNSRTEAFF. The CDR3 coding sequence is TGTGCCTGGAGTGTAAATTCCCGCACTGAAGCTTTCTTT.

This clone was seen a handful of times. The chain employs TRBV2 and TRBJ2-3; 12 bases align to TRBD2. The V gene end was trimmed by 1 base and the J gene end by 3 bases; junction bases not matched to a gene: 2. Per germline, CDR1 SNHLY and CDR2 FYNNEI. The CDR3 runs to 16 residues. The chain's CDR3 is CASSEGGLAGTDTQYF. The DNA of the CDR3 is TGTGCCAGCAGTGAAGGAGGACTAGCGGGGACAGATACGCAGTATTTT.

This chain uses TRBV6-5 with TRBJ1-5; D is perhaps TRBD1 (5 bases). Germline CDR1 MNHEY, CDR2 SVGAGI. The CDR3 totals 14 residues. Trimming took 4 bases from V and 7 from J, leaving 14 bases between them. CDR3 DNA sequence: TGTGCCAGCAGTTTAACGCAGGGTCGCCAGCCCCAGCATTTT. This codes for CASSLTQGRQPQHF.

The rearrangement joins TRBV29-1 to TRBJ2-7; D possibly corresponds to TRBD2 (7 bases). CDR3 length equals 17 residues. Per the germline V gene, CDR1 is SQVTM and CDR2 is ANQGSEA. With 6 bases removed from V and 6 bases from J, the gap between germline ends came to 30 bases. CDR3 bases: TGCAGCGTCGGAGGGGGAGGGATTAGCGGTAGCCCCCGCGAGCAGTACTTC. This encodes CSVGGGGISGSPREQYF.

This chain uses TRBV30 with TRBJ1-4; 9 positions match TRBD1. Germline CDR1 is GTSNPN and CDR2 is SVGIG (reference sequence). With 4 bases clipped from V and 10 bases from J, the junction kept 10 bases outside the gene matches. This CDR3 has 14 amino acids. This CDR3 reads CAWNPGQGSGKLFF. The CDR3 DNA follows: TGTGCCTGGAATCCGGGACAGGGAAGTGGAAAACTGTTTTTT.

The rearrangement joins TRBV9 to TRBJ1-3; D is ambiguous. Germline CDR1 is SGDLS and CDR2 is YYNGEE. V was shortened by 4 bases and J by 0 bases, with 8 bases between the two germline ends. The CDR3 loop spans 14 amino acids. This chain's CDR3 is CASSPSSSGNTIYF. In DNA form, the CDR3 reads TGTGCCAGCAGCCCTAGTAGCTCTGGAAACACCATATATTTT. Looking up the rest from reference TRBV9 and TRBJ1-3 gives the full variable domain: DSGVTQTPKHLITATGQRVTLRCSPRSGDLSVYWYQQSLDQGLQFLIQYYNGEERAKGNILERFSAQQFPDLHSELNLSSLELGDSALYFCASSPSSSGNTIYFGEGSWLTVV.

The J gene is TRBJ2-3, the V gene TRBV19; 9 positions match TRBD1. V lost 8 bases and J lost 3; bases outside the gene matches: 6. The CDR3 is 14 amino acids. CDR1 and CDR2 (germline): LNHDA, SQIVND (reference sequence). The CDR3 reads CASFSGQGTDTQYF. In DNA, the CDR3 is TGTGCCAGTTTCTCGGGACAGGGAACAGATACGCAGTATTTT.

This clone was seen a few times. The chain uses TRBV7-9 and TRBJ1-1, with D possibly matching TRBD1 (6 bases). The CDR3 sequence is 14 residues long. V was clipped by 6 bases and J by 2 bases, with 13 bases between them. Germline V gene sequence: CDR1 SEHNR, CDR2 FQNEAQ (reference sequence). The CDR3, as DNA: TGTGCCAGCAGTTCCGGGGGGCCCAACACTGAAGCTTTCTTT. Encoded protein: CASSSGGPNTEAFF.